These T cell receptor beta chains were read from a single sample in a study of TIL therapy for anti-PD-1-resistant metastatic lung cancer. Assay: immunoSEQ multiplex PCR; the TCRdb copy retains only in-frame clones and omits some. This sample carries over 10,000 clones, around 66% of them seen once, and the ten largest clones take roughly 10%. The sequenced sample was tumor tissue, obtained at baseline. The source of these receptors is a woman aged 30 to 85 with non-small cell lung cancer. Each CDR3 is given with its conserved first and last residue. The D gene is left open where the match is weak. Size tells how often a clone was seen (once, few, many) or the class of an expanded clone, and some rows leave it out.

v_call: TRBV6-6
j_call: TRBJ1-3
clone_size: .
d_call: .
cdr3_nt: TGTGCCAGCAGTTACGGGGGCGCTGGAAACACCATATATTTT
cdr3_aa: CASSYGGAGNTIYF

v_call: TRBV2
j_call: TRBJ2-1
clone_size: .
d_call: TRBD2
cdr3_nt: TGTGCCAGCAGTCAGGCGATTGCGGGGGGGCAGTTCTTC
cdr3_aa: CASSQAIAGGQFF

v_call: TRBV4-3
j_call: TRBJ1-4
clone_size: .
d_call: TRBD1
cdr3_nt: TGCGCCAGCAGCCAAGAAGGGACAGGCGCAACTAATGAAAAACTGTTTTTT
cdr3_aa: CASSQEGTGATNEKLFF

v_call: TRBV9
j_call: TRBJ1-5
clone_size: .
d_call: .
cdr3_nt: TGTGCCAGCAGCCCTAGCCCATGGAGCAATCAGCCCCAGCATTTT
cdr3_aa: CASSPSPWSNQPQHF

v_call: TRBV5-1
j_call: TRBJ2-7
clone_size: .
d_call: TRBD1
cdr3_nt: TGCGCCAGCAGCTTGTATTCGGGACAGTCCTACGAGCAGTACTTC
cdr3_aa: CASSLYSGQSYEQYF

v_call: TRBV7-2
j_call: TRBJ1-5
clone_size: .
d_call: .
cdr3_nt: TGTGCCAGCAGCTTATCGGAAGGACAGCCCCAGCATTTT
cdr3_aa: CASSLSEGQPQHF

v_call: TRBV7-9
j_call: TRBJ1-5
clone_size: few
d_call: TRBD1
cdr3_nt: TGTGCCAGCAGCTTGGGACAGAGCAATCAGCCCCAGCATTTT
cdr3_aa: CASSLGQSNQPQHF

v_call: TRBV7-9
j_call: TRBJ2-3
clone_size: medium-sized
d_call: TRBD2
cdr3_nt: TGTGCCAGCAGCGTACTAGCGGGAGGTGGCACAGATACGCAGTATTTT
cdr3_aa: CASSVLAGGGTDTQYF

v_call: TRBV14
j_call: TRBJ1-2
clone_size: .
d_call: TRBD1
cdr3_nt: TGTGCCAGCAGCCAAGATCGAGGGAGACAGGGGGCAAAATACGATGGCTACACCTTC
cdr3_aa: CASSQDRGRQGAKYDGYTF

v_call: TRBV2
j_call: TRBJ2-7
clone_size: .
d_call: TRBD1
cdr3_nt: TGTGCCAGCGGCCGGGACAGGGGGCGCCTAGAGCAGTACTTC
cdr3_aa: CASGRDRGRLEQYF

v_call: TRBV4-1
j_call: TRBJ2-7
clone_size: .
d_call: .
cdr3_nt: TGCGCCAGCAGCCAAGATTTCCACCAGGGAGTTTACTACGAGCAGTACTTC
cdr3_aa: CASSQDFHQGVYYEQYF

v_call: TRBV9
j_call: TRBJ2-7
clone_size: few
d_call: .
cdr3_nt: TGTGCCAGCAGCGTAGGGGGGGACAACTCCTACGAGCAGTACTTC
cdr3_aa: CASSVGGDNSYEQYF